This T cell receptor beta chain emerged from a study of neurological immune-mediated disorders. This clonotype was picked up many times. With 10-nucleotide random UMIs included, cDNA was synthesized by 5'RACE. TCRdb used MiXCR to reprocess the 5' RACE reads, holding one entry per CDR3 protein. The sample holds about 30,000 distinct CDR3 sequences, roughly 14% seen once. The ends lost 1 base at V and 1 base at J; junction bases unmatched: 2. The CDR3 is 16 residues long. CDR1 is MGHRA and CDR2 is YSYEKL in the germline V gene. Source material: PBMCs. The TCR was taken from a man between 65 and 79 years old in good health. V and J are TRBV4-1 and TRBJ2-3; 10 bases map to TRBD2. The CDR3 region is CASSQVGTSGTDTQYF. CDR3 coding DNA: TGCGCCAGCAGCCAAGTCGGGACTAGCGGCACAGATACGCAGTATTTT.